This TCR beta chain was obtained from a study of T-cell reconstitution after alpha-beta-depleted transplantation in children. Unique molecular identifiers were used in preparing the TCRbeta library. TCRdb analysed the PCR reads with MiXCR anew, one entry per CDR3 protein. The data contain around 300,000 distinct CDR3 sequences, about a tenth of them singletons. Germline V lookup: CDR1 MNHEY, CDR2 SMNVEV (reference sequence). The length of the CDR3 is 14 residues. The junction had 10 bases not matched to a gene; V was cut back by 5 bases and J by 7 bases. This clonotype has ten or more counts. The sequence came from a boy under three years old with acute myeloid leukemia, due to receive a stem cell transplant. The source material was PBMCs, sampled before TCRalphabeta/CD19-depleted stem cell transplant. The chain joins TRBV27 to TRBJ1-2; 7 nucleotides line up with TRBD1. Written as DNA, the CDR3 is TGTGCCAGCAGTGTCGGGACAGACCAAGTTGGCTACACCTTC. Protein product: CASSVGTDQVGYTF.